This T cell receptor (beta chain) originates from a study of radiotherapy plus CTLA-4 blockade in lung cancer. Across the study: Among patients, roughly 17% showed objective responses, and approximately 31% had disease control. Overall study results and limits: The best prediction of response reportedly came from early blood T cell clone dynamics, with interferon-beta. After treatment with radiotherapy plus ipilimumab, TCR clones that came from the tumor expanded in blood.

Produced via immunoSEQ multiplex PCR; TCRdb's table is partial and in-frame only. Among 52,000 or so clones, approximately 82% were seen once, and the ten largest hold under 7%. The CDR3 has 11 amino acids. The V gene lost 5 bases and the J gene lost 7 bases, with 11 bases spanning the gap. Germline V gives CDR1 GTSNPN, CDR2 SVGIG (reference sequence). As regards this clone: The antigen is not known.

The sequencing here drew on peripheral blood, taken from a patient treated with radiotherapy plus ipilimumab. The receptor was isolated from a human donor with non-small cell lung cancer whose response to radiotherapy plus ipilimumab could not be evaluated. The chain combines TRBV30 with TRBJ1-2; D possibly corresponds to TRBD1 (5 bases). As DNA, the CDR3 is TGTGCCTGGGATCAGGGCGCTGGCTACACCTTC. This translates into CAWDQGAGYTF. The full variable domain, rest sourced from reference TRBV30 and TRBJ1-2, is SQTIHQWPATLVQPVGSPLSLECTVEGTSNPNLYWYRQAAGRGLQLLFYSVGIGQISSEVPQNLSASRPQDRQFILSSKKLLLSDSGFYLCAWDQGAGYTFGSGTRLTVV.